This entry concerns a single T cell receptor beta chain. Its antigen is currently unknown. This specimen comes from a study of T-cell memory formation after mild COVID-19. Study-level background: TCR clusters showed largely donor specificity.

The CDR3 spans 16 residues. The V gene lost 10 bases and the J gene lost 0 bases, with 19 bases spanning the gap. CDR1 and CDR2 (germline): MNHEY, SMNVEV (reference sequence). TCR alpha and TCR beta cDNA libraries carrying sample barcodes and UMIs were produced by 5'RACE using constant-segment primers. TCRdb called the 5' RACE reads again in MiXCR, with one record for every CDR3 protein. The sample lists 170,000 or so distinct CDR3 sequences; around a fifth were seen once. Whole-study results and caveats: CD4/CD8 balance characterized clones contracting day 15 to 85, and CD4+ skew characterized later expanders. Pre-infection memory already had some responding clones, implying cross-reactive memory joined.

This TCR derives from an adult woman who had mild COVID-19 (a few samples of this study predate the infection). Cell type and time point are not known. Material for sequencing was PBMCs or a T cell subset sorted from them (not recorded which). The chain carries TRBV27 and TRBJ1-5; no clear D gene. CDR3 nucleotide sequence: TGTGCCACCGGATTCCGGGGTCCGTATAGCAATCAGCCCCAGCATTTT. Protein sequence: CATGFRGPYSNQPQHF.